The clone carrying this T cell receptor beta chain has a count of ten or more. TCRdb re-called the RT-PCR reads with MiXCR, one entry per CDR3 protein. The sample contains approximately 480,000 distinct CDR3 sequences, about a tenth of which appear only once. The CDR3 consists of 14 residues. Germline V lookup: CDR1 ENHRY, CDR2 SYGVKD. J was trimmed by 1 base and V by 6 bases; bases with no gene match: 1. This entry belongs to a study of response to subunit inactivated influenza vaccine. The chain carries TRBV10-3 and TRBJ2-2, with 8 positions matching TRBD1. The source is a man in his forties or fifties who received an inactivated influenza vaccine. The sequencing here drew on PBMCs from blood, taken about 40 days after vaccination. The CDR3: CAIRGQVNTGELFF. In DNA form, the CDR3 reads TGTGCCATCAGGGGACAGGTGAACACCGGGGAGCTGTTTTTT.